Listed below are T cell receptor beta chains from one sample, sequenced in a study of blood T cell repertoires in COVID-19. TCRdb's copy holds only in-frame clones and misses some; the assay was immunoSEQ multiplex PCR. This table holds just over 650,000 clones, 80% to 90% found once. Sequenced input: peripheral blood. Receptor source: a young woman with acute or convalescent COVID-19. The CDR3 runs from the conserved cysteine through the conserved F or W. D genes are given only for firm matches. Clone size is given for some rows only: seen once, a few or many times, or a class if the clone is expanded.

CDR3 length: 15
J gene: TRBJ1-3
D gene: .
V gene: TRBV12-5
clone size: .
CDR3 DNA: TGTGCTAGTGGGTCTACGGGAAGCTCTGGAAACACCATATATTTT
CDR3 protein: CASGSTGSSGNTIYF

CDR3 length: 14
J gene: TRBJ1-4
D gene: TRBD1
V gene: TRBV28
clone size: .
CDR3 DNA: TGTGCCAGCAGATCAGGGGGCGCGAGGGAAAAACTGTTTTTT
CDR3 protein: CASRSGGAREKLFF

CDR3 length: 12
J gene: TRBJ1-4
D gene: .
V gene: TRBV2
clone size: .
CDR3 DNA: TGTGCCAGCAACAACAGAGATGAAAAACTGTTTTTT
CDR3 protein: CASNNRDEKLFF

CDR3 length: 17
J gene: TRBJ1-2
D gene: .
V gene: TRBV7-9
clone size: few
CDR3 DNA: TGTGCCAGCAGCTCCAGCCAGGGGACAACGATGAACTATGGCTACACCTTC
CDR3 protein: CASSSSQGTTMNYGYTF

CDR3 length: 15
J gene: TRBJ2-1
D gene: .
V gene: TRBV3-1/TRBV3-2
clone size: .
CDR3 DNA: TGTGCCAGCAGCCCCATAGAACTCTCCTACAATGAGCAGTTCTTC
CDR3 protein: CASSPIELSYNEQFF

CDR3 length: 13
J gene: TRBJ2-7
D gene: .
V gene: TRBV6-5
clone size: .
CDR3 DNA: TGTGCCAGCAGTTACGTGGCCTCTTACGAGCAGTACTTC
CDR3 protein: CASSYVASYEQYF

CDR3 length: 16
J gene: TRBJ2-1
D gene: TRBD1
V gene: TRBV3-1/TRBV3-2
clone size: once
CDR3 DNA: TGTGCCAGCAGCCAACCGGTGACAGGGGCAGGGTCTGAGCAGTTCTTC
CDR3 protein: CASSQPVTGAGSEQFF

CDR3 length: 16
J gene: TRBJ1-2
D gene: .
V gene: TRBV6-5
clone size: .
CDR3 DNA: TGTGCCAGCAGTTCGACAGGCCGTCGGGAACCCTATGGCTACACCTTC
CDR3 protein: CASSSTGRREPYGYTF

CDR3 length: 15
J gene: TRBJ1-2
D gene: .
V gene: TRBV24-1
clone size: .
CDR3 DNA: TGTGCCACCAGTGATTCAGGGGTATCGGCCGCTGGCTACACCTTC
CDR3 protein: CATSDSGVSAAGYTF

CDR3 length: 20
J gene: TRBJ2-3
D gene: TRBD1
V gene: TRBV4-3
clone size: .
CDR3 DNA: TGCGCCAGCAGCCAAGATCCGGTAGGGGGGACAGGGGGGCACACAGATACGCAGTATTTT
CDR3 protein: CASSQDPVGGTGGHTDTQYF

CDR3 length: 15
J gene: TRBJ1-1
D gene: .
V gene: TRBV29-1
clone size: .
CDR3 DNA: TGCAGCGTCACGCCTTCAGGGATGGGGAACACTGAAGCTTTCTTT
CDR3 protein: CSVTPSGMGNTEAFF

CDR3 length: 15
J gene: TRBJ1-2
D gene: .
V gene: TRBV19
clone size: once
CDR3 DNA: TGTGCCAGTAGTATCGAAAAGTGGCAGGCCTATGGCTACACCTTC
CDR3 protein: CASSIEKWQAYGYTF

CDR3 length: 14
J gene: TRBJ2-1
D gene: TRBD2
V gene: TRBV5-1
clone size: .
CDR3 DNA: TGCGCCACCAGGACTAGCGGGGGGAACAATGAGCAGTTCTTC
CDR3 protein: CATRTSGGNNEQFF

CDR3 length: 18
J gene: TRBJ2-3
D gene: TRBD2
V gene: TRBV5-6
clone size: .
CDR3 DNA: TGTGCCAGCAGCTTCGGGACTAGCGGGGTGGGGGGCACAGATACGCAGTATTTT
CDR3 protein: CASSFGTSGVGGTDTQYF

CDR3 length: 13
J gene: TRBJ2-7
D gene: .
V gene: TRBV3-1/TRBV3-2
clone size: once
CDR3 DNA: TGTGCCAGCAGCCAAGTGGGGGGTTCCGAGCAGTACTTC
CDR3 protein: CASSQVGGSEQYF

CDR3 length: 13
J gene: TRBJ1-5
D gene: .
V gene: TRBV30
clone size: .
CDR3 DNA: TGTGCCTGGAGTAGGGAGAATAATCAGCCCCAGCATTTT
CDR3 protein: CAWSRENNQPQHF

CDR3 length: 13
J gene: TRBJ1-6
D gene: .
V gene: TRBV5-6
clone size: .
CDR3 DNA: TGTGCCAGCAGCTTGGAGGGGAATTCACCCCTCCACTTT
CDR3 protein: CASSLEGNSPLHF

CDR3 length: 13
J gene: TRBJ2-7
D gene: .
V gene: TRBV12-3/TRBV12-4
clone size: .
CDR3 DNA: TGTGCCAGCAGCCAGGGTCTGCCCTACGAGCAGTACTTC
CDR3 protein: CASSQGLPYEQYF

CDR3 length: 15
J gene: TRBJ1-6
D gene: .
V gene: TRBV27
clone size: .
CDR3 DNA: TGTGCCAGCAGTGGAGGGAGTCCGGGTAATTCACCCCTTCACTTT
CDR3 protein: CASSGGSPGNSPLHF

CDR3 length: 13
J gene: TRBJ2-1
D gene: .
V gene: TRBV13
clone size: .
CDR3 DNA: TGTGCCAGCAGCTTAGGACGAGCTGTTGAGCAGTTCTTC
CDR3 protein: CASSLGRAVEQFF

CDR3 length: 13
J gene: TRBJ1-2
D gene: .
V gene: TRBV6-5
clone size: .
CDR3 DNA: TGTGCCAGCAGTATGGAGGGCCACTATGGCTACACCTTC
CDR3 protein: CASSMEGHYGYTF

CDR3 length: 14
J gene: TRBJ1-5
D gene: .
V gene: TRBV24-1
clone size: .
CDR3 DNA: TGTGCCACCAGTGAGGGCGGGCAAAATCAGCCCCAGCATTTT
CDR3 protein: CATSEGGQNQPQHF

CDR3 length: 18
J gene: TRBJ2-6
D gene: TRBD1
V gene: TRBV4-1
clone size: .
CDR3 DNA: TGCGCCAGCAGCCAAGATTGGGACAGGTCTTCTGGGGCCAACGTCCTGACTTTC
CDR3 protein: CASSQDWDRSSGANVLTF

CDR3 length: 16
J gene: TRBJ1-5
D gene: .
V gene: TRBV7-8
clone size: few
CDR3 DNA: TGTGCCAGCAGCTTGATGATTGCGGGAAGCAATCAGCCCCAGCATTTT
CDR3 protein: CASSLMIAGSNQPQHF

CDR3 length: 13
J gene: TRBJ1-2
D gene: .
V gene: TRBV30
clone size: .
CDR3 DNA: TGTGCCTGGAGTGTACATATTTCTTATGGCTACACCTTC
CDR3 protein: CAWSVHISYGYTF

CDR3 length: 16
J gene: TRBJ2-3
D gene: TRBD2
V gene: TRBV11-2
clone size: .
CDR3 DNA: TGTGCCAGCAGGACTCTAGCGGGGGCCCGCACAGATACGCAGTATTTT
CDR3 protein: CASRTLAGARTDTQYF

CDR3 length: 13
J gene: TRBJ1-1
D gene: .
V gene: TRBV5-6
clone size: .
CDR3 DNA: TGTGCCAGCAGCTTGGGATCAGGGCCCCAAGCTTTCTTT
CDR3 protein: CASSLGSGPQAFF

CDR3 length: 15
J gene: TRBJ1-2
D gene: .
V gene: TRBV4-1
clone size: .
CDR3 DNA: TGCGCCAGCAGCCAAGATTCGGTGAGAGACTATGGCTACACCTTC
CDR3 protein: CASSQDSVRDYGYTF

CDR3 length: 15
J gene: TRBJ2-5
D gene: TRBD1
V gene: TRBV7-9
clone size: few
CDR3 DNA: TGTGCCAGCAGCACATCAGGGGGTTGGGAAGAGACCCAGTACTTC
CDR3 protein: CASSTSGGWEETQYF

CDR3 length: 13
J gene: TRBJ1-2
D gene: .
V gene: TRBV19
clone size: once
CDR3 DNA: TGTGCCAGTAGTATGGACAGCAACTATGGCTACACCTTC
CDR3 protein: CASSMDSNYGYTF

CDR3 length: 13
J gene: TRBJ2-1
D gene: .
V gene: TRBV4-1
clone size: .
CDR3 DNA: TGCGCCAGCAGCCCTGACTCATGGAATGAGCAGTTCTTC
CDR3 protein: CASSPDSWNEQFF

CDR3 length: 13
J gene: TRBJ1-5
D gene: .
V gene: TRBV4-3
clone size: .
CDR3 DNA: TGCGCCAGCAGCCAAGATGGGGGCCAGCCCCAGCATTTT
CDR3 protein: CASSQDGGQPQHF

CDR3 length: 16
J gene: TRBJ1-3
D gene: TRBD1
V gene: TRBV9
clone size: .
CDR3 DNA: TGTGCCAGCAGCGTAGGGGGGGACAGAGGGAAAAACACCATATATTTT
CDR3 protein: CASSVGGDRGKNTIYF

CDR3 length: 15
J gene: TRBJ2-3
D gene: .
V gene: TRBV5-1
clone size: .
CDR3 DNA: TGCGCCAGCACCTCAGGCGTCCAACGCACAGATACGCAGTATTTT
CDR3 protein: CASTSGVQRTDTQYF

CDR3 length: 15
J gene: TRBJ1-1
D gene: TRBD1
V gene: TRBV6-2/TRBV6-3
clone size: .
CDR3 DNA: TGTGCCAGCAGTGTCAGGACAGGGGTCAGGACTGAAGCTTTCTTT
CDR3 protein: CASSVRTGVRTEAFF

CDR3 length: 10
J gene: TRBJ2-5
D gene: .
V gene: TRBV21-1
clone size: .
CDR3 DNA: TGTGCCAGCAGCAAAACGGCCCAGTACTTC
CDR3 protein: CASSKTAQYF

CDR3 length: 14
J gene: TRBJ1-2
D gene: TRBD1
V gene: TRBV2
clone size: .
CDR3 DNA: TGTGCCAGCAGTGCGATACAGGGGAGCTATGGCTACACCTTC
CDR3 protein: CASSAIQGSYGYTF

CDR3 length: 14
J gene: TRBJ2-2
D gene: TRBD1
V gene: TRBV28
clone size: .
CDR3 DNA: TGTGCCAGCCGCAACAGGGGCCCCACCGGGGAGCTGTTTTTT
CDR3 protein: CASRNRGPTGELFF

CDR3 length: 15
J gene: TRBJ1-2
D gene: .
V gene: TRBV5-4
clone size: .
CDR3 DNA: TGTGCCAGCAGCTTGGTGGCGGGGGGGGGCTATGGCTACACCTTC
CDR3 protein: CASSLVAGGGYGYTF

CDR3 length: 14
J gene: TRBJ2-5
D gene: TRBD1
V gene: TRBV19
clone size: .
CDR3 DNA: TGTGCCAGTAGTATCGGGACAGTCCAAGAGACCCAGTACTTC
CDR3 protein: CASSIGTVQETQYF

CDR3 length: 18
J gene: TRBJ1-3
D gene: TRBD1
V gene: TRBV3-1/TRBV3-2
clone size: .
CDR3 DNA: TGTGCCAGCAGCCAAGAGGGAAGAACAGGGGTGACTGGAAACACCATATATTTT
CDR3 protein: CASSQEGRTGVTGNTIYF

CDR3 length: 13
J gene: TRBJ2-2
D gene: .
V gene: TRBV7-2
clone size: .
CDR3 DNA: TGTGCCAGCAGCTATACGAACACCGGGGAGCTGTTTTTT
CDR3 protein: CASSYTNTGELFF

CDR3 length: 13
J gene: TRBJ2-3
D gene: .
V gene: TRBV6-5
clone size: .
CDR3 DNA: TGTGCCAGCAGTCGAAACAGGTGGGATACGCAGTATTTT
CDR3 protein: CASSRNRWDTQYF

CDR3 length: 14
J gene: TRBJ1-1
D gene: TRBD1
V gene: TRBV5-1
clone size: .
CDR3 DNA: TGCGCCAGCAGCCCGGACAGGGCGAACACTGAAGCTTTCTTT
CDR3 protein: CASSPDRANTEAFF

CDR3 length: 13
J gene: TRBJ1-2
D gene: .
V gene: TRBV12-3/TRBV12-4
clone size: .
CDR3 DNA: TGTGCCAGCAGTTTACGAGGATCGGGTGGCTACACCTTC
CDR3 protein: CASSLRGSGGYTF

CDR3 length: 13
J gene: TRBJ1-5
D gene: .
V gene: TRBV6-5
clone size: .
CDR3 DNA: TGTGCCAGCAGTTACACAATCAATCAGCCCCAGCATTTT
CDR3 protein: CASSYTINQPQHF